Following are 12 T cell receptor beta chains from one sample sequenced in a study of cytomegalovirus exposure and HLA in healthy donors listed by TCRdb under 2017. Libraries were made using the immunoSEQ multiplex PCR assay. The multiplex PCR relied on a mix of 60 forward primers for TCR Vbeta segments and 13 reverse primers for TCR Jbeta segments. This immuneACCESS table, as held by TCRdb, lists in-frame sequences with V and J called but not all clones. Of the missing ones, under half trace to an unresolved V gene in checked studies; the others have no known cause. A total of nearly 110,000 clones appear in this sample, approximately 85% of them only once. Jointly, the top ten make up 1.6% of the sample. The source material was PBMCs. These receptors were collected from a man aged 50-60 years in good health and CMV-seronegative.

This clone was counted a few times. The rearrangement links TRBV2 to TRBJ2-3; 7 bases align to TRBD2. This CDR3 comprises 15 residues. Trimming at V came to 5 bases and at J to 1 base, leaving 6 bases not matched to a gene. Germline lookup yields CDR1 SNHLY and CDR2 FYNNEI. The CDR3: CASSTGLGGTDTQYF. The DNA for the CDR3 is TGTGCCAGCAGTACAGGACTAGGAGGCACAGATACGCAGTATTTT.

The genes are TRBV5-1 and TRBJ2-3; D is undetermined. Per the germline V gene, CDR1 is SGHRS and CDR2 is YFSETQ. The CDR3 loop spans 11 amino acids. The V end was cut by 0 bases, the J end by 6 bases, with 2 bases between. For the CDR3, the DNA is TGCGCCAGCAGCTTGGCGGATACGCAGTATTTT. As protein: CASSLADTQYF. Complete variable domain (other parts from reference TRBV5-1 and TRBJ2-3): KAGVTQTPRYLIKTRGQQVTLSCSPISGHRSVSWYQQTPGQGLQFLFEYFSETQRNKGNFPGRFSGRQFSNSRSEMNVSTLELGDSALYLCASSLADTQYFGPGTRLTVL.

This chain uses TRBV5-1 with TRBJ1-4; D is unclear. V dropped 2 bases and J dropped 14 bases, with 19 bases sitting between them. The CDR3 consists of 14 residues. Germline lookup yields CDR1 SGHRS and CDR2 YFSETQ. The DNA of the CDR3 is TGCGCCAGCAGCTTAGAGGGTTTATCCAGCTTTCTGTTTTTT. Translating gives CASSLEGLSSFLFF.

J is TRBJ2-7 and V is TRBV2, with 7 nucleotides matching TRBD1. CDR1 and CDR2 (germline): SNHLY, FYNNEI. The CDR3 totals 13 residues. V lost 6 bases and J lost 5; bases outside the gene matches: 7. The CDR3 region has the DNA TGTGCCAGCAGCCGACAGGGAGTAAACGAGCAGTACGTC. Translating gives CASSRQGVNEQYV.

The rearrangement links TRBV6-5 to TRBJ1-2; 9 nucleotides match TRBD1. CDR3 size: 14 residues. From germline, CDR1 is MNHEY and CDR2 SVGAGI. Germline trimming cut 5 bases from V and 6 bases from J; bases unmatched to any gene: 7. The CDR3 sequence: CASSRWTGVDGYTF. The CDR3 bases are TGTGCCAGCAGTCGATGGACAGGGGTTGATGGCTACACCTTC.

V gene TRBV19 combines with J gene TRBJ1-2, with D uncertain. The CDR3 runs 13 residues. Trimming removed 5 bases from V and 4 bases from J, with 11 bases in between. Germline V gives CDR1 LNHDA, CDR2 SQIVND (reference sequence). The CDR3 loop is CASSPDTIYGYTF. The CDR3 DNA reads TGTGCCAGTAGTCCAGATACCATCTATGGCTACACCTTC.

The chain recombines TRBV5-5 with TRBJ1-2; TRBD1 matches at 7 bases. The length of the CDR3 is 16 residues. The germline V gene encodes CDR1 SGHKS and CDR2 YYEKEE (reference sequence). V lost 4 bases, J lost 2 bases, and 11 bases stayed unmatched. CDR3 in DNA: TGTGCCAGCAGCCGGGACAGCAGCGTAACCAACTATGGCTACACCTTC. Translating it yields CASSRDSSVTNYGYTF. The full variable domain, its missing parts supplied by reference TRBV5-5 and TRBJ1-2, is DAGVTQSPTHLIKTRGQQVTLRCSPISGHKSVSWYQQVLGQGPQFIFQYYEKEERGRGNFPDRFSARQFPNYSSELNVNALLLGDSALYLCASSRDSSVTNYGYTFGSGTRLTVV.

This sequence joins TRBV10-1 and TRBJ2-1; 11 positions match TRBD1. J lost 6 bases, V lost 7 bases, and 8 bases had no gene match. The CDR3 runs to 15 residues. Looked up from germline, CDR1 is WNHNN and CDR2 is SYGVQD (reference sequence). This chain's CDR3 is CASTAGTGGFNEQFF. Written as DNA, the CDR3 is TGCGCCAGCACAGCCGGGACAGGGGGATTCAATGAGCAGTTCTTC.

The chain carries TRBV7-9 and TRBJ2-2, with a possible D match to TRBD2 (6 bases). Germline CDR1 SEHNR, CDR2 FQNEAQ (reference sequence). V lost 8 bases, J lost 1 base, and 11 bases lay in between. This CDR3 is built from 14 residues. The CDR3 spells CASGRLENTGELFF. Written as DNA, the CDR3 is TGTGCCAGCGGACGACTAGAGAACACCGGGGAGCTGTTTTTT.

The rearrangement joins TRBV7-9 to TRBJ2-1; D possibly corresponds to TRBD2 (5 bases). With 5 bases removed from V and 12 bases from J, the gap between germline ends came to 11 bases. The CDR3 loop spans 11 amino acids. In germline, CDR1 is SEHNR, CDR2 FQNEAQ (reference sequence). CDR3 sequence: CASSPARGQFF. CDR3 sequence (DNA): TGTGCCAGCAGCCCAGCCCGGGGGCAGTTCTTC.

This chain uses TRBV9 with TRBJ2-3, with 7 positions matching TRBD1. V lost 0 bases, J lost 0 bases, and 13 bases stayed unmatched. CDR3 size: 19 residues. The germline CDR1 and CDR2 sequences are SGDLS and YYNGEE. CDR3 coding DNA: TGTGCCAGCAGCGTAGATGCAGGGGGTTACAGATCTAGCACAGATACGCAGTATTTT. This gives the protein CASSVDAGGYRSSTDTQYF. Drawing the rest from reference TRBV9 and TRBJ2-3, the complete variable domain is DSGVTQTPKHLITATGQRVTLRCSPRSGDLSVYWYQQSLDQGLQFLIQYYNGEERAKGNILERFSAQQFPDLHSELNLSSLELGDSALYFCASSVDAGGYRSSTDTQYFGPGTRLTVL.

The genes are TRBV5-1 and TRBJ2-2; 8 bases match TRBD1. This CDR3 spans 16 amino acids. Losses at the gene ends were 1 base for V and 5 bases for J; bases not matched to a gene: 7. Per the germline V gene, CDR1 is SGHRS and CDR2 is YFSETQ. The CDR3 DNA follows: TGCGCCAGCAGCTTGTTAGGACAGGGAAGAACCGGGGAGCTGTTTTTT. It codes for CASSLLGQGRTGELFF. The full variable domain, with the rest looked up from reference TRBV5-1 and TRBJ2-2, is KAGVTQTPRYLIKTRGQQVTLSCSPISGHRSVSWYQQTPGQGLQFLFEYFSETQRNKGNFPGRFSGRQFSNSRSEMNVSTLELGDSALYLCASSLLGQGRTGELFFGEGSRLTVL.